The 2 T cell receptor beta chains below come from one sample, sequenced in a study of identical twins. TCRdb analysed the 5' RACE reads with MiXCR anew, one entry per CDR3 protein. The sample has around 1.7 million distinct CDR3 sequences, about 31% seen once. The sequencing sample was made of cord blood. The receptors come from a newborn girl in good health.

This clonotype turned up a few times. This chain uses TRBV10-3 with TRBJ2-3; D unresolved. Trimming stripped 3 bases from V and 9 bases from J, with 28 bases between. Germline CDR1 and CDR2: ENHRY and SYGVKD. The CDR3 length is 18 residues. The CDR3 protein is CAISEFSADHFFTWTQYF. CDR3 nucleotides: TGTGCCATCAGTGAATTCTCGGCGGACCACTTTTTCACGTGGACGCAGTATTTT.

This clonotype was seen only once. This sequence joins TRBV21-1 and TRBJ1-4; whether TRBD1, the table's D call, matches the DNA was not checked. TRBV21-1 is marked as a pseudogene. CDR3 length equals 15 residues. CDR3 bases: TGTGCCAGCAGCACTCCGGGACAGCCAAATGAAAAACTGTTTTTT. Protein product: CASSTPGQPNEKLFF.